Reported below is one T cell receptor (beta chain). Its antigen is as yet unknown. The sample originates from a study of OX40 agonist ivuxolimab in advanced cancers. At the level of the study: Patients achieving partial responses numbered three: one hepatocellular carcinoma case and two cutaneous melanoma cases. Study-wide results and limits: There was clonal expansion of CD4+ and CD8+ blood T cells by week 6 at 0.1 to 3.0 mg/kg. Low clonal expansion, among the lowest seen, marked partial responders at 0.1-3.0 mg/kg.

The assay was immunoSEQ multiplex PCR, and TCRdb's table has in-frame clones only and misses some. The data hold tens of thousands of clones, with 75% to 90% observed a single time. The ends were cut back, 0 bases at V and 8 bases at J, with 10 bases in the middle. The CDR3 is made up of 13 amino acids. In germline, CDR1 is MNHNY, CDR2 SVGAGI (reference sequence). Blood sampling took place at baseline, cycle 4 day 1, and cycle 7 day 1. The chain is built from TRBV6-6 and TRBJ1-1; maybe TRBD1 (5 bases). The sample in question was CD4+ or CD8+ T cells sorted from blood, obtained in a trial of the OX40 agonist ivuxolimab. The TCR comes from an adult with an advanced solid tumor such as melanoma, head and neck, liver or kidney cancer. The CDR3 DNA is TGTGCCAGCAGTTACTCATTAGGGGAGGAAGCTTTCTTT. Protein product: CASSYSLGEEAFF.